The 16 T cell receptor beta chains below all came from one sample that was sequenced in a study of cytomegalovirus exposure and HLA in healthy donors. Use of 60 Vbeta and 13 Jbeta primers characterized the PCR. Profiling relied on immunoSEQ multiplex PCR, and the TCRdb table lists in-frame clones only, not all of them. The data show approximately 170,000 clones, with roughly 70% seen just once and about 5% held by the top ten. Sequenced: PBMCs. All receptors come from a woman younger than 35 in good health and CMV-seropositive.

The chain uses TRBV5-1 and TRBJ1-2, with 7 bases that match TRBD1. After removal of 5 bases from V and 7 bases from J, the junction contained 14 bases not matched to a gene. The CDR3 has 15 residues. Germline V CDR1 and CDR2: SGHRS, YFSETQ. In DNA, the CDR3 is TGCGCCAGCAGAGTTCCAGGGGGAAGTTTTTCTGGCTACACCTTC. Amino acid sequence: CASRVPGGSFSGYTF.

The chain couples TRBV7-9 to TRBJ2-5, with 8 positions matching TRBD2. The J segment lost 3 bases and the V segment lost 3 bases, leaving 6 bases of the junction unmatched. There are 15 residues in the CDR3. CDR1 is SEHNR and CDR2 is FQNEAQ in the germline V gene (reference sequence). CDR3 protein: CASSFKVAGKETQYF. In nucleotides, the CDR3 is TGTGCCAGCAGCTTTAAGGTAGCGGGGAAAGAGACCCAGTACTTC. The variable domain in full, with the rest retrieved from reference TRBV7-9 and TRBJ2-5, is DTGVSQNPRHKITKRGQNVTFRCDPISEHNRLYWYRQTLGQGPEFLTYFQNEAQLEKSRLLSDRFSAERPKGSFSTLEIQRTEQGDSAMYLCASSFKVAGKETQYFGPGTRLLVL.

V gene TRBV28 combines with J gene TRBJ1-6, with D perhaps TRBD1 (6 bases). The germline V gene has CDR1 MDHEN and CDR2 SYDVKM. The V end was cut by 3 bases, the J end by 10 bases, with 13 bases between. The CDR3 is 14 amino acids. CDR3 bases: TGTGCCAGCAGTTTGGGGCAGGGGTTCTCACCCCTCCACTTT. Translation gives CASSLGQGFSPLHF.

The rearrangement joins TRBV21-1 to TRBJ1-5; the table assigns TRBD1, which was not confirmed against the DNA. TRBV21-1 is deemed a pseudogene. The CDR3 is 15 residues long. CDR3: CASSEDRGLYQPQHF. For the CDR3, the DNA is TGTGCCAGCAGTGAGGACAGGGGGCTTTATCAGCCCCAGCATTTT.

V usage is TRBV7-8 and J usage is TRBJ1-6; D perhaps matches TRBD1 (5 bases). The V and J ends lost 5 bases and 8 bases respectively, with 19 bases between them. Germline V gene data show CDR1 as SGHVS and CDR2 as FQNEAQ. CDR3 length equals 16 residues. The CDR3 DNA follows: TGTGCCAGCAGCCCCCGTGATGGGGCTGTCGATTCACCCCTCCACTTT. It translates to CASSPRDGAVDSPLHF.

This clone was seen a handful of times. V gene TRBV9 combines with J gene TRBJ2-7, with TRBD1 matching over 7 bases. V trimming: 0 bases; J trimming: 2 bases; junction bases outside the gene matches: 5. The CDR3 contains 15 residues. CDR1 is SGDLS and CDR2 is YYNGEE in the germline V gene. This chain's CDR3 is CASSVAQGVAYEQYF. As DNA, the CDR3 is TGTGCCAGCAGCGTAGCTCAGGGGGTCGCCTACGAGCAGTACTTC.

This clone was detected a few times. This sequence joins TRBV6-6 and TRBJ1-1; D unclear. Germline loops: CDR1 MNHNY, CDR2 SVGAGI (reference sequence). V gave up 0 bases and J gave up 1 base, with 6 bases separating them. The CDR3 runs 14 residues. The CDR3 spells CASSYSGGNTEAFF. The CDR3, as DNA: TGTGCCAGCAGTTACTCGGGAGGGAACACTGAAGCTTTCTTT.

The V call is TRBV29-1, the J call TRBJ2-4; a weak D match, TRBD1 (5 bases). With 0 bases removed from V and 13 bases from J, the gap between germline ends came to 16 bases. The CDR3 is made up of 13 amino acids. The V gene's germline CDR1 is SQVTM and CDR2 ANQGSEA. As DNA, the CDR3 is TGCAGCGTTGAAGATCAAGCAGGGCCTGGGCAGTACTTC. Its protein is CSVEDQAGPGQYF. The variable domain in full, completed from reference TRBV29-1 and TRBJ2-4, reads SAVISQKPSRDICQRGTSLTIQCQVDSQVTMMFWYRQQPGQSLTLIATANQGSEATYESGFVIDKFPISRPNLTFSTLTVSNMSPEDSSIYLCSVEDQAGPGQYFGAGTRLSVL.

This clone has only one observation. The CDR3 region is CASSLTATSYNSPLHF. CDR3 nucleotide sequence: TGTGCCAGCAGCTTGACAGCAACCTCCTATAATTCACCCCTCCACTTT. The genes are TRBV5-6 and TRBJ1-6, with D hard to call. The CDR3 loop spans 16 amino acids. The germline CDR1 and CDR2 sequences are SGHDT and YYEEEE. The V end lost 1 base, the J end lost 0 bases, and 8 bases lay between the germline ends.

The genes are TRBV28 and TRBJ2-2, with a possible D match to TRBD2 (7 bases). Trimming stripped 6 bases from V and 3 bases from J, with 14 bases between. This CDR3 has 15 amino acids. In germline, CDR1 is MDHEN, CDR2 SYDVKM. The chain's CDR3 is CASRQGGRDTGELFF. CDR3 DNA: TGTGCCAGCAGACAAGGGGGGAGGGACACCGGGGAGCTGTTTTTT.

CDR3 region: CASSYPQGSNYGYTF. The CDR3 DNA reads TGTGCCAGCAGTTACCCCCAGGGATCTAACTATGGCTACACCTTC. The rearrangement links TRBV6-6 to TRBJ1-2, with a weak D call TRBD1 (5 bases). CDR3 length: 15 residues. V was trimmed by 2 bases and J by 0 bases, leaving 10 bases between them. Germline V gene sequence: CDR1 MNHNY, CDR2 SVGAGI (reference sequence).

The rearrangement joins TRBV13 to TRBJ1-1; the D gene is possibly TRBD1 (6 bases). The CDR3 runs to 16 residues. The V gene lost 7 bases and the J gene lost 7 bases, with 25 bases spanning the gap. Looked up from germline, CDR1 is PRHDT and CDR2 is FYEKMQ (reference sequence). This CDR3 reads CASTERLTRDTDEAFF. CDR3 bases: TGTGCCAGCACCGAGCGACTTACCCGGGACACCGATGAAGCTTTCTTT.

The chain carries TRBV9 and TRBJ1-4; no reliable D call. Germline CDR1 is SGDLS and CDR2 is YYNGEE. The CDR3 runs to 14 residues. Trimming took 3 bases from V and 5 from J, leaving 11 bases between them. Here the CDR3 reads CASSAWLDNEKLFF. Written as DNA, the CDR3 is TGTGCCAGCAGCGCATGGCTAGACAATGAAAAACTGTTTTTT.

This rearrangement joins TRBV2 to TRBJ2-3, with a tentative D call TRBD2 (6 bases). Germline CDR1 and CDR2: SNHLY and FYNNEI. The length of the CDR3 is 16 residues. V lost 0 bases to trimming and J lost 1 base, with 11 bases between them. For the CDR3, the DNA is TGTGCCAGCAGTGAAGCGCTGGCTAGCGGCACAGATACGCAGTATTTT. It yields the protein CASSEALASGTDTQYF.

The rearrangement links TRBV7-3 to TRBJ2-7; D gene ambiguous. The CDR3 consists of 13 residues. Germline-derived CDR1 and CDR2 are SGHTA and FQGTGA. V lost 0 bases, J lost 3 bases, and 6 bases lay in between. For the CDR3, the DNA is TGTGCCAGCAGCTTAACTGCCTACTACGAGCAGTACTTC. Translating gives CASSLTAYYEQYF.

V is TRBV7-2 and J is TRBJ1-5; 9 bases align to TRBD1. The CDR3 is 18 amino acids. Per germline, CDR1 SGHTA and CDR2 FQGNSA. J was trimmed by 0 bases and V by 1 base; bases with no gene match: 7. The DNA of the CDR3 is TGTGCCAGCAGCTTAGGGGGGACAGGGTCCTATAGCAATCAGCCCCAGCATTTT. This gives the protein CASSLGGTGSYSNQPQHF.